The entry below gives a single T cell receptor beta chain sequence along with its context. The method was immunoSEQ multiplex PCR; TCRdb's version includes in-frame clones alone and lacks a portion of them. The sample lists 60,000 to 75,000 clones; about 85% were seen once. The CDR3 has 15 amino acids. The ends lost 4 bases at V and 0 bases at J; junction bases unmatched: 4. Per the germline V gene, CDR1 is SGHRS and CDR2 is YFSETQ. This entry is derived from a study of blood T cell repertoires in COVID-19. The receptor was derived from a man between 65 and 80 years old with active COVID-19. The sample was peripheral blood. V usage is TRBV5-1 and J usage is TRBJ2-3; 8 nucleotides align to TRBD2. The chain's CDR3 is CASSRSGTSTDTQYF. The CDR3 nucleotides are TGCGCCAGCAGCCGTAGCGGGACTAGCACAGATACGCAGTATTTT.